This entry features one TCR beta chain sequence. Its matching antigen is unknown. Treatment of patients with chemo-refractory metastatic non-small-cell lung cancer consisted of focal radiation plus CTLA-4 blockade with ipilimumab. This sample was taken from a study of radiotherapy plus CTLA-4 blockade in lung cancer. About the research overall: In less than 20% of patients, objective responses were seen; around 31% had disease control.

Study-wide results and caveats: Blood-borne expansion of tumor-derived TCR clones followed radiotherapy plus ipilimumab. In blood, early T cell clone dynamics reportedly predicted response best, together with interferon-beta.

Repertoires were generated with immunoSEQ multiplex PCR, while TCRdb's copy carries only in-frame clones and drops some. The table includes over 85,000 clones, just over 85% detected once. V was pared by 7 bases and J by 4 bases, with 8 bases between. This CDR3 comprises 12 residues. Germline loops: CDR1 WSHSY, CDR2 SAAADI. The chain uses TRBV10-2 and TRBJ2-1; D perhaps matches TRBD1 (6 bases). The sequences come from peripheral blood, collected from a patient treated with radiotherapy plus ipilimumab. This TCR was recovered from a human donor with non-small cell lung cancer that progressed on radiotherapy plus ipilimumab. This chain's CDR3 is CASTGQYNEQFF. CDR3 coding DNA: TGCGCCAGCACTGGACAGTACAATGAGCAGTTCTTC.